This entry lists 15 T cell receptor beta chains sequenced from one sample in a study of cytomegalovirus exposure and HLA in healthy donors. The primer mix had 60 Vbeta and 13 Jbeta primers. TCRdb keeps only in-frame clones here, not all; method: immunoSEQ multiplex PCR. The data hold 180,000 or so clones, with more than 75% observed a single time. The sequenced sample was PBMCs. The receptors here all came from a woman aged 25 to 39 in good health and CMV-seropositive.

The chain combines TRBV28 with TRBJ1-2; D may be TRBD1 (6 bases). The CDR3 sequence is 15 residues long. Germline CDR1 MDHEN, CDR2 SYDVKM. Trimming left V 3 bases short and J 4 bases short, with 15 bases between. CDR3 protein: CASSFGGRLIYGYTF. The CDR3 coding sequence is TGTGCCAGCAGTTTCGGGGGGCGACTTATCTATGGCTACACCTTC.

This clone has only one observation. J is TRBJ2-1 and V is TRBV7-9; D remains ambiguous. Trimming cost V 3 bases and J 0 bases, with 12 bases left between them. The CDR3 runs 16 residues. Germline assignment: CDR1 SEHNR and CDR2 FQNEAQ (reference sequence). The DNA for the CDR3 is TGTGCCAGCAGCTTTGGGCAGGCGAGCTCCTACAATGAGCAGTTCTTC. Protein: CASSFGQASSYNEQFF.

This chain links TRBV30 with TRBJ2-2; 11 bases align to TRBD2. The CDR3 is 15 residues long. Germline CDR1 reads GTSNPN; CDR2 reads SVGIG (reference sequence). V shed 0 bases and J 5 bases; nucleotides not matched to a gene: 2. The CDR3 DNA is TGTGCCTGGAGTGTATCTAGCGGGGGGACCGGGGAGCTGTTTTTT. This encodes CAWSVSSGGTGELFF.

The gene calls are TRBV4-1 and TRBJ2-1; 8 bases agree with TRBD2. V was clipped by 2 bases and J by 4 bases; unmatched bases: 10. Germline V lookup: CDR1 MGHRA, CDR2 YSYEKL. The CDR3 spans 17 residues. CDR3 in amino acids: CASSQLRWRGAYNEQFF. CDR3 DNA: TGCGCCAGCAGCCAACTACGGTGGCGGGGGGCGTACAATGAGCAGTTCTTC.

This clone was observed a few times. The chain employs TRBV7-2 and TRBJ2-7; TRBD1 matches 8 bases. The CDR3 is 14 amino acids. The germline CDR1 and CDR2 sequences are SGHTA and FQGNSA. Losses at the gene ends were 5 bases for V and 2 bases for J; bases not matched to a gene: 5. The CDR3 bases are TGTGCCAGCAGCCCGGGGACAGGAACCTACGAGCAGTACTTC. Protein: CASSPGTGTYEQYF.

The chain carries TRBV12-5 and TRBJ2-1, with 10 bases fitting TRBD2. The CDR3 runs to 15 residues. Germline CDR1 is LGHNT and CDR2 is FRNRAP. V dropped 7 bases and J dropped 4; count of bases not matched to a gene: 7. The CDR3 sequence: CASVSGLADYNEQFF. The CDR3 DNA reads as TGTGCTAGTGTTTCAGGACTAGCGGATTACAATGAGCAGTTCTTC. The variable domain in full, with the rest retrieved from reference TRBV12-5 and TRBJ2-1, is DARVTQTPRHKVTEMGQEVTMRCQPILGHNTVFWYRQTMMQGLELLAYFRNRAPLDDSGMPKDRFSAEMPDATLATLKIQPSEPRDSAVYFCASVSGLADYNEQFFGPGTRLTVL.

This clone came up a few times. The V and J genes are TRBV11-1 and TRBJ2-5, with D possibly being TRBD2 (6 bases). This CDR3 region has 13 residues. CDR1 and CDR2 (germline): SGHAT, FQDESV (reference sequence). V gave up 6 bases and J gave up 3 bases, with 11 bases separating them. The CDR3 bases are TGTGCCAGCAGTGAGCGGGTAAAAGAGACCCAGTACTTC. It yields the protein CASSERVKETQYF.

This rearrangement joins TRBV15 to TRBJ1-5; D might be TRBD1 (5 bases). This CDR3 spans 16 amino acids. Germline values: CDR1 LNHNV, CDR2 YYDKDF (reference sequence). The V and J ends lost 1 base and 1 base respectively, with 11 bases between them. The CDR3 DNA follows: TGTGCCACCAGCAGAGTTAGGGGCTTCAGCAATCAGCCCCAGCATTTT. This gives the protein CATSRVRGFSNQPQHF.

This clone was counted between two and nine times. This rearrangement joins TRBV6-5 to TRBJ2-3; a possible D gene is TRBD2 (6 bases). Germline CDR1 is MNHEY and CDR2 is SVGAGI. CDR3 length: 15 amino acids. The V gene lost 7 bases and the J gene lost 1 base, with 15 bases spanning the gap. The chain's CDR3 is CASKGRGAGTDTQYF. CDR3 sequence (DNA): TGTGCCAGCAAAGGGCGGGGAGCTGGCACAGATACGCAGTATTTT.

The J gene is TRBJ2-5, the V gene TRBV7-6; TRBD2 matches 7 bases. With V trimmed by 5 bases and J by 1 base, 10 bases remained unmatched. Germline V gives CDR1 SGHVS, CDR2 FNYEAQ. The CDR3 totals 16 residues. The CDR3 loop reads CASSTRGVGRQETQYF. The CDR3 DNA reads TGTGCCAGCAGCACCCGGGGGGTCGGGCGCCAAGAGACCCAGTACTTC.

This chain uses TRBV30 with TRBJ2-2, with 8 positions matching TRBD2. V lost 3 bases to trimming and J lost 1 base; unmatched junction nucleotides: 7. The CDR3 covers 16 residues. CDR1 is GTSNPN and CDR2 is SVGIG in the germline V gene (reference sequence). Here the CDR3 DNA reads TGTGCCTGGAGAGCGGGGGCCCTCGGGAACACCGGGGAGCTGTTTTTT. It yields the protein CAWRAGALGNTGELFF.

The chain carries TRBV5-4 and TRBJ1-2, with D hard to call. V was shortened by 1 base and J by 6 bases, with 10 bases between the two germline ends. CDR3 length equals 13 residues. Germline V CDR1 and CDR2: SGHNT, YYREEE (reference sequence). The CDR3 coding sequence is TGTGCCAGCAGCTTGCGGGGTTCGAATGGCTACACCTTC. Translation gives CASSLRGSNGYTF.

The rearrangement joins TRBV7-2 to TRBJ1-5, with TRBD1 matching over 8 bases. V shed 9 bases and J 4 bases; nucleotides not matched to a gene: 8. Germline loops: CDR1 SGHTA, CDR2 FQGNSA. This CDR3 spans 14 amino acids. The CDR3 reads CASSDRDRNQPQHF. The CDR3 DNA follows: TGTGCCAGTTCTGACCGGGACAGGAATCAGCCCCAGCATTTT.

V gene TRBV20-1 combines with J gene TRBJ2-3; TRBD2 might be the D (5 bases). The CDR3 contains 11 residues. The V end lost 8 bases, the J end lost 11 bases, and 17 bases lay between the germline ends. The germline V gene encodes CDR1 DFQATT and CDR2 SNEGSKA (reference sequence). In DNA, the CDR3 is TGCAGTCCTTCCTCGCCCGGGGAGCAGTATTTT. Its translation is CSPSSPGEQYF.

The chain employs TRBV30 and TRBJ1-5, with TRBD1 as a possible D gene (6 bases). Between the trimmed V and J ends, which lost 2 bases and 3 bases, there was a span of 17 bases. There are 16 residues in the CDR3. Germline V CDR1 and CDR2: GTSNPN, SVGIG (reference sequence). The CDR3 protein is CAWSPPAGALNQPQHF. The DNA for the CDR3 is TGTGCCTGGAGTCCACCGGCGGGGGCTCTCAATCAGCCCCAGCATTTT.